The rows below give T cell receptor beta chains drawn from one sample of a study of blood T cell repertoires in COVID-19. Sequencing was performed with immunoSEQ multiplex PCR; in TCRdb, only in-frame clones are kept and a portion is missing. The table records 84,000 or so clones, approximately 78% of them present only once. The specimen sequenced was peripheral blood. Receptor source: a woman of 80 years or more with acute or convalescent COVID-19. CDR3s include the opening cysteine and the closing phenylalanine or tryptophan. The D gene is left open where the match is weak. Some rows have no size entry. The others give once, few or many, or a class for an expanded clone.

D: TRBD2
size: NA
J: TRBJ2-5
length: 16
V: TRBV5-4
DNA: TGTGCCAGCAGCTTAACCAATCGGGGGGGCGAAGAGACCCAGTACTTC
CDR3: CASSLTNRGGEETQYF

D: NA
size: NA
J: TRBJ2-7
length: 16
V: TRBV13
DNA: TGTGCCAGCAGTTCACACGGACAACCCTTATTCTACGAGCAGTACTTC
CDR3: CASSSHGQPLFYEQYF

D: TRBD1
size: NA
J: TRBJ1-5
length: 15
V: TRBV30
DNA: TGTGCCTGGACCCCGACAGGGACGGGCAATCAGCCCCAGCATTTT
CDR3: CAWTPTGTGNQPQHF

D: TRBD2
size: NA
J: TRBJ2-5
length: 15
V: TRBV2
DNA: TGTGCCAGCAGGCGACTAGCGGGGGGGCCGGAGACCCAGTACTTC
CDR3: CASRRLAGGPETQYF

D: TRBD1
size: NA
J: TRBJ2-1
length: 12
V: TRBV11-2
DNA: TGTGCCAGCAGCGAACAGGGGCATGAGCAGTTCTTC
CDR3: CASSEQGHEQFF

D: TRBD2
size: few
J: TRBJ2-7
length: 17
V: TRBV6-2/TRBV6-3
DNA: TGTGCCAGCAGTTCCCTGACTAGCGGGGCCACCCCCTACGAGCAGTACTTC
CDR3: CASSSLTSGATPYEQYF

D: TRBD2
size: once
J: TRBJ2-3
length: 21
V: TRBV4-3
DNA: TGCGCCAGCAGCCCACGACCCTGGGCACTAGCGGGGGCCCGAAACACAGATACGCAGTATTTT
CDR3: CASSPRPWALAGARNTDTQYF

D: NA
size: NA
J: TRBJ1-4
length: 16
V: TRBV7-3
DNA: TGTGCCAGCAGCCCCATTTTGATCCTTCCCTCCGGTGAACTGTTTTTT
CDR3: CASSPILILPSGELFF

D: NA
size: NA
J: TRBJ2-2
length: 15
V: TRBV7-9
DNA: TGTGCCAGCAGCTTAAGGGGAAGAGAGGCCGGGGAGCTGTTTTTT
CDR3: CASSLRGREAGELFF

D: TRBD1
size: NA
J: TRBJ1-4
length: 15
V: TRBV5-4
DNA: TGTGCCAGCAGCCTGACAGGGGGCTTCGGTGAAAAACTGTTTTTT
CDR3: CASSLTGGFGEKLFF

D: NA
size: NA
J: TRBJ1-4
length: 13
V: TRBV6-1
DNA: TGTGCCAGCAGTGAGCAGGCCAATGAAAAACTGTTTTTT
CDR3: CASSEQANEKLFF

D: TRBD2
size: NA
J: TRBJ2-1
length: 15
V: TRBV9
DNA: TGTGCCAGCAGCGTAGCTGCGGGGGTCAACAATGAGCAGTTCTTC
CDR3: CASSVAAGVNNEQFF

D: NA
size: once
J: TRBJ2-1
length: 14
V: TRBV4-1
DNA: TGCGCCAGCAGCCAAGAACCCCAGGGGTATGAGCAGTTCTTC
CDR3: CASSQEPQGYEQFF

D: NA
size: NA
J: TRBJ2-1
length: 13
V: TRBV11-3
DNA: TGTGCCAGCAGCTTAGGGCCCGCCTCTGAGCAGTTCTTC
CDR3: CASSLGPASEQFF

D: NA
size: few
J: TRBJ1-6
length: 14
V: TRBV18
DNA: TGTGCCAGCTCAGGTGGGACAACCCTTTCGGCCCTCCACTTT
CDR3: CASSGGTTLSALHF

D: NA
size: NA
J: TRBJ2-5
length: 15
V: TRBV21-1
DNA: TGTGCCAGCAGCGGACCCGGGCTCCGGAGGGAGACCCAGTACTTC
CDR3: CASSGPGLRRETQYF

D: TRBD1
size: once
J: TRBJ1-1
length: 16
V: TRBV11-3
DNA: TGTGCCAGCACCCCCCGGACAGGGGGTCAGACCACTGAAGCTTTCTTT
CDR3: CASTPRTGGQTTEAFF

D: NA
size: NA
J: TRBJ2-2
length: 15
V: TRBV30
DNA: TGTGCCTGGAGTTGGGGGGGCCAGAACACCGGGGAGCTGTTTTTT
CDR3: CAWSWGGQNTGELFF

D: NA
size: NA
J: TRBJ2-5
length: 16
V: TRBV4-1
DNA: TGCGCCAGCAGCCAAGATGAGACGGGATCCCAAGAGACCCAGTACTTC
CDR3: CASSQDETGSQETQYF

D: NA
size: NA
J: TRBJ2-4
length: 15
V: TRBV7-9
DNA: TGTGCCAGCAGCTTAGGGCGGGGGCCCAAAAACATTCAGTACTTC
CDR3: CASSLGRGPKNIQYF

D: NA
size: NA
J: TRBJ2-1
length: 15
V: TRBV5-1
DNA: TGCGCCAGCAGCTTGTTAGGGGCGCCAGCAAATGAGCAGTTCTTC
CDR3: CASSLLGAPANEQFF

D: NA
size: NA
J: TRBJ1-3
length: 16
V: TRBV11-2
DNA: TGTGCCAGCAGCAATCGATCAGGGGCCTCTGGAAACACCATATATTTT
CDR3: CASSNRSGASGNTIYF

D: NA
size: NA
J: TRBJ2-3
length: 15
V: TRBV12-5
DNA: TGTGCTAGTGGTTTGGTAACAGGACGCACAGATACGCAGTATTTT
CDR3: CASGLVTGRTDTQYF

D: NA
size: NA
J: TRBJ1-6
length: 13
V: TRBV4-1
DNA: TGCGCCAGCAGCCAAGTGGGACATCCGGGCCTCCACTTT
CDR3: CASSQVGHPGLHF

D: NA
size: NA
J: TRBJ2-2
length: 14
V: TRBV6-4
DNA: TGTGCCAGCAAAAGGAGGCCCAACACCGGGGAGCTGTTTTTT
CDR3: CASKRRPNTGELFF

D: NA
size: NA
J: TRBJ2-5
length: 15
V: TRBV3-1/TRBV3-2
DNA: TGTGCCAGCAGCCTCCAGTCCCCTGGAGAAGAGACCCAGTACTTC
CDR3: CASSLQSPGEETQYF

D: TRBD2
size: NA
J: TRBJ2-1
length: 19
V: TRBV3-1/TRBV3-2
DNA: TGTGCCAGCAGCCAAGTTGGTCCCACCCATCGGGGGGCCTACAATGAGCAGTTCTTC
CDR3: CASSQVGPTHRGAYNEQFF

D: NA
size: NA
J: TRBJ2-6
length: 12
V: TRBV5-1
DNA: TGCGCCAGCAGCGAACCCGGGACATCCTTGACTTTC
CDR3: CASSEPGTSLTF

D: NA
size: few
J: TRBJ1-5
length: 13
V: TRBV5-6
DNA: TGTGCCAGCAGCTCGGGTCCGTATCAGCCCCAGCATTTT
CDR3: CASSSGPYQPQHF

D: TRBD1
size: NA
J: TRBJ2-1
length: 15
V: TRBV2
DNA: TGTGCCAGCGGGCAGGCAGGGGGCAACTACAATGAGCAGTTCTTC
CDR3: CASGQAGGNYNEQFF

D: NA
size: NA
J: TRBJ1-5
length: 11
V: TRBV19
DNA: TGTGCCAGTAGTATTAGTCAGCCCCAGCATTTT
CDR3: CASSISQPQHF

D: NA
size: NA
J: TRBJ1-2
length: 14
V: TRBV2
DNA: TGTGCCAGCAGAGATTCAGGGCTCCTCTATGGCTACACCTTC
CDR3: CASRDSGLLYGYTF

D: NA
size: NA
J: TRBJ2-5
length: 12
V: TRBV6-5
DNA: TGTGCCAGCAGTCCGAGGGGGAAGACCCAGTACTTC
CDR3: CASSPRGKTQYF

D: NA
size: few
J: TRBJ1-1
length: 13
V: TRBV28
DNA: TGTGCCAGCAGACCGCCGGTAGTTACTGAAGCTTTCTTT
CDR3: CASRPPVVTEAFF

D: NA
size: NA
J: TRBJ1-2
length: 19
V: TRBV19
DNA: TGTGCCAGTAGTATACGGTCCGCCACCGCCCTAATTAATAACTATGGCTACACCTTC
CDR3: CASSIRSATALINNYGYTF

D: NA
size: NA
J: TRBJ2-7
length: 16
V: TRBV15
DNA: TGTGCCACCAGCAGAGATCTCAGTGGCGGATACTACGAGCAGTACTTC
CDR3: CATSRDLSGGYYEQYF

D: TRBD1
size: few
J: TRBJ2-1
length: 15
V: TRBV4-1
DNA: TGCGCCAGCAGACTCACCGGGACAGGGGGCAATGAGCAGTTCTTC
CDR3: CASRLTGTGGNEQFF

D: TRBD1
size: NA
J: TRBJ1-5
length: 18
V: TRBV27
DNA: TGTGCCAGCAGTTTGGGGACAGGGTTCTTGGGGGGCAATCAGCCCCAGCATTTT
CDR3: CASSLGTGFLGGNQPQHF